The clone carrying this TCR beta chain has at least ten counts. This beta chain is a stray read from a library made for alpha chains; its abundance is not meaningful. This record comes from a study of spatial heterogeneity in lung cancer. As for time point: sample taken at primary tumor resection. Frozen PBMC, nontumor lung or tumor provided whole RNA, which was sequenced unsorted. The cohort: 70 to 75 early-stage, untreated non-small cell lung cancer patients. The CDR3 is made up of 14 amino acids. The V end was cut by 3 bases, the J end by 0 bases, with 7 bases between. Every individual TCR cDNA molecule carried its own unique molecular identifier, which allowed correction of PCR and sequencing errors. TCRdb re-called the 5' RACE reads through MiXCR, storing one row per CDR3 protein. The table shows about 13,000 distinct CDR3 sequences, with about 3.9% occurring only once.

Material: PBMCs, obtained at surgery. The chain carries TRBV12-3 or TRBV12-4 and TRBJ2-3; a weak D match, TRBD2 (6 bases). The source is a male donor with early-stage non-small cell lung cancer. CDR3 sequence (DNA): TGTGCCAGCAGTTTTAGCGGTAGCACAGATACGCAGTATTTT. Amino acid sequence: CASSFSGSTDTQYF.